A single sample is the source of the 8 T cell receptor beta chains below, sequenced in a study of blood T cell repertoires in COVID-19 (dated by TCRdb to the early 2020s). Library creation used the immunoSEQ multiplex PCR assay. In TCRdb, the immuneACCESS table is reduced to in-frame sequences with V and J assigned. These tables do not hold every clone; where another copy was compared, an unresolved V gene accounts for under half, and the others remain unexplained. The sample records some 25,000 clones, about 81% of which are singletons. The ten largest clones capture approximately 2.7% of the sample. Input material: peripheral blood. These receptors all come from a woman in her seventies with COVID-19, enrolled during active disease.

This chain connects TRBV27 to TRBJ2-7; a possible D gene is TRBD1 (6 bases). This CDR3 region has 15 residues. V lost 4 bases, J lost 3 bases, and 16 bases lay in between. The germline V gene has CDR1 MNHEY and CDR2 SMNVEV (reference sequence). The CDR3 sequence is CASSSAHLDSYEQYV. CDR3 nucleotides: TGTGCCAGCAGTTCAGCCCATCTGGACAGCTACGAGCAGTACGTC.

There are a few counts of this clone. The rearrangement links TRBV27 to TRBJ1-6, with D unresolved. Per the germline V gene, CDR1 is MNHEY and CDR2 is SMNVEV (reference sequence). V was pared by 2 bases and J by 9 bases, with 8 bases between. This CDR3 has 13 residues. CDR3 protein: CASSLERFSPLHF. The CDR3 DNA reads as TGTGCCAGCAGTTTAGAGAGATTTTCACCCCTCCACTTT.

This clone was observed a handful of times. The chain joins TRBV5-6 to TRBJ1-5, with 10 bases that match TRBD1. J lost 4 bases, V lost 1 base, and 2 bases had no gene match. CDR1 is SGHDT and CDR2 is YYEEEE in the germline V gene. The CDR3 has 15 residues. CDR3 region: CASSLLGQGNQPQHF. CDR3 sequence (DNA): TGTGCCAGCAGCTTGCTGGGACAGGGGAATCAGCCCCAGCATTTT.

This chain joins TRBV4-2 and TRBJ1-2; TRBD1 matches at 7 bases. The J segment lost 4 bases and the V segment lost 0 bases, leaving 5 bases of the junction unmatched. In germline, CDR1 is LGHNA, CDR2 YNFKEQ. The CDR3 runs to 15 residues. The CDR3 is CASSQESGTVYGYTF. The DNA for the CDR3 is TGTGCCAGCAGCCAAGAGTCGGGGACAGTCTATGGCTACACCTTC.

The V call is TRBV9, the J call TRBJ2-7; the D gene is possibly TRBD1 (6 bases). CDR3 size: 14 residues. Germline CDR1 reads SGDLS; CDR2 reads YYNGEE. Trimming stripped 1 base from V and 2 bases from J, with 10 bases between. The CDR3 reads CASSVNGQTYEQYF. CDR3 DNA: TGTGCCAGCAGCGTAAATGGACAGACCTACGAGCAGTACTTC.

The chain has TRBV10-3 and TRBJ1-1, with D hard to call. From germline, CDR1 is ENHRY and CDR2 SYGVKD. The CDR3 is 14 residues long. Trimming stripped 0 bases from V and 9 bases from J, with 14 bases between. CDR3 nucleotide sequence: TGTGCCATCAGTGAGTCGGAGGCCTTCTCTAAAGCTTTCTTT. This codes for CAISESEAFSKAFF.

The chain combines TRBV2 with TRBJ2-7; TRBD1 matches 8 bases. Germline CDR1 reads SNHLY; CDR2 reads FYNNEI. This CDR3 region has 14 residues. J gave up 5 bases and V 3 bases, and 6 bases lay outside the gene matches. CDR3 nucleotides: TGTGCCAGCAGTGACGACAGGGGCAACGACGAGCAGTACGTC. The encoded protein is CASSDDRGNDEQYV.

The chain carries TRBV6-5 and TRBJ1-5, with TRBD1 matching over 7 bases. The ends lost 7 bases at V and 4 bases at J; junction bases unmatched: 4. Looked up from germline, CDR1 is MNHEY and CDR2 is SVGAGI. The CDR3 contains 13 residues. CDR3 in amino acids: CASNRGPNQPQHF. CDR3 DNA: TGTGCCAGCAACAGGGGCCCTAATCAGCCCCAGCATTTT.